Listed below are T cell receptor beta chains from one sample, sequenced in a study of Ad26.COV2.S vaccination and SARS-CoV-2 variants. The protocol was immunoSEQ multiplex PCR, while the TCRdb copy is restricted to in-frame clones and leaves out a portion. The data contain 510,000 or so clones, roughly 85% of them singletons. The sequences come from peripheral blood, collected in a trial of Ad26.COV2.S vaccine versus placebo. These TCRs come from a person aged 18-65 years who received the Ad26.COV2.S COVID-19 vaccine or a placebo. Both conserved end residues are part of each CDR3. The D gene is left open where the match is weak. Clone sizes are given selectively: once, few, many, or a class where the clone is expanded.

j_call	d_call	v_call	clone_size	cdr3_aa	cdr3_nt
TRBJ1-3	NA	TRBV13	NA	CASSLRGNTIYF	TGTGCCAGCAGCTTAAGGGGAAACACCATATATTTT
TRBJ2-7	TRBD1	TRBV6-1	NA	CASSGAGTGGYEQYF	TGTGCCAGCAGTGGAGCCGGGACAGGTGGATACGAGCAGTACTTC
TRBJ2-7	NA	TRBV2	NA	CASRQGGGSDEQYF	TGTGCCAGCAGGCAGGGAGGAGGGTCGGACGAGCAGTACTTC
TRBJ2-1	TRBD2	TRBV27	NA	CASSSGTSVSYNEQFF	TGTGCCAGCAGTTCTGGAACTAGCGTGTCCTACAATGAGCAGTTCTTC
TRBJ1-1	NA	TRBV3-1/TRBV3-2	NA	CASSPRVAGTEAFF	TGTGCCAGCAGCCCCAGGGTGGCAGGGACTGAAGCTTTCTTT
TRBJ1-2	NA	TRBV3-1/TRBV3-2	NA	CASSQGERYGYTF	TGTGCCAGCAGCCAAGGCGAAAGGTATGGCTACACCTTC
TRBJ1-1	NA	TRBV3-1/TRBV3-2	once	CASSLKSGGSTEAFF	TGTGCCAGCAGCCTTAAATCGGGGGGCAGCACTGAAGCTTTCTTT
TRBJ2-3	TRBD1	TRBV24-1	NA	CATSDPSRRGITDTQYF	TGTGCCACCAGTGATCCTAGCCGCAGGGGGATCACAGATACGCAGTATTTT
TRBJ2-1	NA	TRBV7-6	NA	CASSPDSSSYNEQFF	TGTGCCAGCAGCCCAGACTCGAGCTCCTACAATGAGCAGTTCTTC
TRBJ1-6	NA	TRBV20-1	NA	CSASISVSSPLHF	TGCAGTGCTAGTATTTCGGTGTCTTCACCCCTCCACTTT
TRBJ2-1	NA	TRBV10-1	NA	CASSEALDEQFF	TGCGCCAGCAGTGAAGCGTTGGATGAGCAGTTCTTC
TRBJ2-7	TRBD2	TRBV7-9	NA	CASSLVAGGNFYEQYF	TGTGCCAGCAGCTTAGTAGCGGGGGGGAACTTTTACGAGCAGTACTTC
TRBJ1-2	TRBD1	TRBV28	NA	CASSLGVWDRGIGYTF	TGTGCCAGCAGTTTAGGGGTTTGGGACAGGGGAATCGGCTACACCTTC
TRBJ2-1	NA	TRBV18	NA	CASSPGETPPSYNEQFF	TGTGCCAGCTCCCCAGGTGAGACACCTCCTTCCTACAATGAGCAGTTCTTC
TRBJ1-2	TRBD1	TRBV9	NA	CASSVFRGRRDYGYTF	TGTGCCAGCAGCGTTTTCAGGGGGCGCAGGGACTATGGCTACACCTTC
TRBJ2-7	TRBD2	TRBV18	NA	CASSPLAGSPFGDEQYF	TGTGCCAGCTCACCTCTAGCGGGAAGTCCCTTTGGAGACGAGCAGTACTTC
TRBJ2-2	NA	TRBV21-1	NA	CASSKVLLNTGELFF	TGTGCCAGCAGCAAAGTCCTATTGAACACCGGGGAGCTGTTTTTT
TRBJ2-1	NA	TRBV24-1	NA	CATSKARINYNEQFF	TGTGCCACCAGTAAGGCACGAATTAACTACAATGAGCAGTTCTTC
TRBJ2-3	NA	TRBV29-1	NA	CSVDGGSGTQYF	TGCAGCGTTGATGGGGGAAGTGGTACGCAGTATTTT
TRBJ2-7	TRBD1	TRBV9	NA	CASSPGGRLYEQYF	TGTGCCAGTAGTCCAGGGGGCCGACTCTACGAGCAGTACTTC
TRBJ1-2	NA	TRBV19	few	CASSIDRGYGYTF	TGTGCCAGTAGTATAGATCGTGGCTATGGCTACACCTTC
TRBJ2-5	NA	TRBV29-1	NA	CSVEARSGVETQYF	TGCAGCGTTGAAGCTCGGTCAGGCGTAGAGACCCAGTACTTC
TRBJ2-7	TRBD2	TRBV6-5	once	CAIQGGGSSYEQYF	TGTGCCATTCAAGGCGGGGGGAGCTCCTACGAGCAGTACTTC
TRBJ2-2	NA	TRBV5-4	NA	CASSSGDFSGELFF	TGTGCCAGCAGCTCGGGGGACTTCTCCGGGGAGCTGTTTTTT
TRBJ2-2	NA	TRBV5-6	NA	CASSFWGATGELFF	TGTGCCAGCAGCTTTTGGGGTGCCACCGGGGAGCTGTTTTTT
TRBJ2-5	TRBD2	TRBV5-5	NA	CASTLLAGGGTQYF	TGTGCCAGCACCCTTCTGGCGGGAGGGGGGACCCAGTACTTC
TRBJ1-3	NA	TRBV5-6	NA	CASSFIQSGNTIYF	TGTGCCAGCAGCTTTATCCAGTCAGGAAACACCATATATTTT
TRBJ2-4	TRBD2	TRBV3-1/TRBV3-2	NA	CASSQRPSGGVAKNIQYF	TGTGCCAGCAGCCAAAGACCTAGCGGGGGGGTAGCCAAAAACATTCAGTACTTC
TRBJ2-1	TRBD2	TRBV19	NA	CASMVGRARSPNEQFF	TGTGCCAGTATGGTCGGGAGGGCGCGGTCCCCCAATGAGCAGTTCTTC
TRBJ1-6	NA	TRBV11-2	NA	CASKLSGGSYNSPLHF	TGTGCCAGCAAACTCTCGGGGGGCTCCTATAATTCACCCCTCCACTTT
TRBJ1-1	TRBD1	TRBV6-5	NA	CASSYGQGTEAFF	TGTGCCAGCAGTTACGGACAGGGTACTGAAGCTTTCTTT
TRBJ2-7	NA	TRBV7-2	NA	CASSTTGEQYF	TGTGCCAGCAGTACTACAGGGGAGCAGTACTTC